This TCR beta chain was observed in a study of tumor-infiltrating lymphocytes in localized non-small cell lung cancer. The V gene lost 4 bases and the J gene lost 2 bases, with 6 bases spanning the gap. The CDR3 extends over 14 amino acids. Germline lookup yields CDR1 SGHVS and CDR2 FQNEAQ. Here immunoSEQ multiplex PCR was the method, and the copy in TCRdb shows in-frame clones only, minus some. The sample includes more than 10,000 clones, 78% of them seen just once. In its sample, this clone ranks as medium-sized. The V and J genes are TRBV7-8 and TRBJ2-6; no clear D gene. This TCR was recovered from a human donor with non-small cell lung cancer. Sequenced input: lung tumor tissue. The CDR3 sequence: CASSSFTGANVLTF. DNA for the CDR3: TGTGCCAGCAGCTCCTTTACTGGGGCCAACGTCCTGACTTTC.